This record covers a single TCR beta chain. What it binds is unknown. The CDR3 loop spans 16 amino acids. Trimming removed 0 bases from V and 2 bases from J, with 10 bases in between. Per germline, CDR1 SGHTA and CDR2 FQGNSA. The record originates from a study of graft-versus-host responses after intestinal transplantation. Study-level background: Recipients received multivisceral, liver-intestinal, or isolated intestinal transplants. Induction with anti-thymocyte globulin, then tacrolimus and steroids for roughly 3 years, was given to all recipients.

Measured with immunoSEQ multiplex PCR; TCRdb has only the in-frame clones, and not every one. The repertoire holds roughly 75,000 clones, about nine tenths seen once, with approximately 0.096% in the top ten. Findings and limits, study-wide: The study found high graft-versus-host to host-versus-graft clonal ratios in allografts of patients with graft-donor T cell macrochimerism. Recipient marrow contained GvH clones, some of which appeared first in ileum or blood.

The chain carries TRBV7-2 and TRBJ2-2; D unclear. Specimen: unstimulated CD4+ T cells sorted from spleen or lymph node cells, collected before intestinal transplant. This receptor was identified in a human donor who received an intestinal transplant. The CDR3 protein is CASSLAHMQNTGELFF. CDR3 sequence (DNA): TGTGCCAGCAGCTTAGCCCACATGCAAAACACCGGGGAGCTGTTTTTT.